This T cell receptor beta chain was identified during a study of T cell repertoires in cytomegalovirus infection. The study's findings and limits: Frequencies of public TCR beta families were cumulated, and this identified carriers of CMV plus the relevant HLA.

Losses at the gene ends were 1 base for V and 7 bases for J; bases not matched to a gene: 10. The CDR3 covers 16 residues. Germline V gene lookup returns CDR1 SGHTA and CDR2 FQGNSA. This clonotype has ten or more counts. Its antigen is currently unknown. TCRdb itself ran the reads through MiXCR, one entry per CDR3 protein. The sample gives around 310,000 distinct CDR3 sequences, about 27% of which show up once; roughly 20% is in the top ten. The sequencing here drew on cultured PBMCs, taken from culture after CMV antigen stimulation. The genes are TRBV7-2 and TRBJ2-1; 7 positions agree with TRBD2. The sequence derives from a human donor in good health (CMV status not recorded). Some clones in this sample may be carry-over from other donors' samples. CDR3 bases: TGTGCCAGCAGCTTAGGGTCGGGGGGAATCAGAAATGAGCAGTTCTTC. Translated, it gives CASSLGSGGIRNEQFF.